The 8 T cell receptor beta chains below all came from one sample that was sequenced in a study of blood T cell repertoires in COVID-19. Sequenced by immunoSEQ multiplex PCR; TCRdb stores in-frame clones only, minus some. This sample has 250,000 or so clones, with around 88% found just once. Sequenced: peripheral blood. The receptors derive from a woman aged 30 to 39 with COVID-19, enrolled during active disease.

The V gene is TRBV6-2 or TRBV6-3, the J gene TRBJ1-2, with unresolved D. This CDR3 has 14 amino acids. Germline V CDR1 and CDR2: MNHEY, SVGEGT. V lost 2 bases and J lost 4, with 11 bases in between. CDR3 nucleotides: TGTGCCAGCAGTTACAGAGGGAGTTCCTATGGCTACACCTTC. It translates to CASSYRGSSYGYTF.

CDR3 amino acids: CASRGTGTSYGYTF. CDR3 sequence (DNA): TGTGCCAGCAGGGGGACAGGGACGAGCTATGGCTACACCTTC. The J gene is TRBJ1-2, the V gene TRBV2; 9 nucleotides align to TRBD1. The germline CDR1 and CDR2 sequences are SNHLY and FYNNEI. CDR3 length: 14 residues. V lost 6 bases to trimming and J lost 4 bases; unmatched junction nucleotides: 6. The full variable domain, rest sourced from reference TRBV2 and TRBJ1-2, is EPEVTQTPSHQVTQMGQEVILRCVPISNHLYFYWYRQILGQKVEFLVSFYNNEISEKSEIFDDQFSVERPDGSNFTLKIRSTKLEDSAMYFCASRGTGTSYGYTFGSGTRLTVV.

This sequence joins TRBV19 and TRBJ1-2; D is uncertain. Deletions cut 3 bases from V and 6 bases from J, with 11 bases between. This CDR3 comprises 13 residues. Germline V gives CDR1 LNHDA, CDR2 SQIVND (reference sequence). CDR3 DNA: TGTGCCAGTAGTATTGTCGGGATACATGGCTACACCTTC. It specifies CASSIVGIHGYTF.

This clone was seen only once. This chain joins TRBV7-2 and TRBJ1-2; no definite D call. Trimming cost V 3 bases and J 3 bases, with 11 bases left between them. Germline CDR1 reads SGHTA; CDR2 reads FQGNSA. The CDR3 totals 14 residues. CDR3 protein: CASSFREGHYGYTF. CDR3 in DNA: TGTGCCAGCAGCTTTAGGGAGGGCCACTATGGCTACACCTTC.

This chain uses TRBV7-9 with TRBJ1-3; 8 bases map to TRBD1. With V trimmed by 2 bases and J by 7 bases, 7 bases remained unmatched. CDR3 length: 15 amino acids. From germline, CDR1 is SEHNR and CDR2 FQNEAQ (reference sequence). Written as DNA, the CDR3 is TGTGCCAGCAGCTTATCAGGGGGCAAAAGGAACACCATATATTTT. It specifies CASSLSGGKRNTIYF. Full variable domain (remainder filled in from reference TRBV7-9 and TRBJ1-3): DTGVSQNPRHKITKRGQNVTFRCDPISEHNRLYWYRQTLGQGPEFLTYFQNEAQLEKSRLLSDRFSAERPKGSFSTLEIQRTEQGDSAMYLCASSLSGGKRNTIYFGEGSWLTVV.

DNA for the CDR3: TGTGCCAGCAGTTTATCCCCAAACACTGAAGCTTTCTTT. Residues: CASSLSPNTEAFF. The J gene is TRBJ1-1, the V gene TRBV27; no definite D call. Germline values: CDR1 MNHEY, CDR2 SMNVEV (reference sequence). CDR3 length equals 13 residues. V was clipped by 0 bases and J by 2 bases, with 4 bases between them.

This clone was counted a few times. V and J are TRBV5-1 and TRBJ1-2; 9 bases are a match to TRBD1. Germline loops: CDR1 SGHRS, CDR2 YFSETQ. CDR3 length equals 14 residues. V trimming: 3 bases; J trimming: 8 bases; junction bases outside the gene matches: 8. Written as DNA, the CDR3 is TGCGCCAGCAGCTCTAAGGGACAGGGATACGGCTACACCTTC. Translating gives CASSSKGQGYGYTF.

The genes are TRBV5-4 and TRBJ2-3; a possible D gene is TRBD1 (5 bases). Trimming took off 0 bases at V and 3 bases at J, with 8 bases between the two ends. The CDR3 covers 14 residues. The germline gives CDR1 SGHNT, CDR2 YYREEE (reference sequence). CDR3 region: CASSLGGRTDTQYF. DNA of the CDR3: TGTGCCAGCAGCTTGGGGGGCCGGACAGATACGCAGTATTTT.